These T cell receptor beta chains were read from a single sample in a study of cytomegalovirus exposure and HLA in healthy donors. Generated by immunoSEQ multiplex PCR, the TCRdb table keeps only in-frame clones and is missing some. Of approximately 160,000 clones in the sample, over 75% were seen once. Sequenced sample: PBMCs. The receptor set was obtained from a human donor in good health. The CDR3 runs from the conserved cysteine through the conserved F or W. D genes are given only for firm matches. Clone size is stated in some rows and not others, as once, few, many or a class when expanded.

clone_size	v_call	d_call	cdr3_length	j_call	cdr3_aa	cdr3_nt
.	TRBV5-1	.	15	TRBJ2-5	CASSLVDIGEETQYF	TGCGCCAGCAGCTTGGTCGATATCGGGGAAGAGACCCAGTACTTC
.	TRBV5-1	.	16	TRBJ2-3	CASSGGQSSSTNTQYF	TGCGCCAGCAGCGGAGGACAGTCATCGTCTACAAATACGCAGTATTTT
.	TRBV6-5	.	14	TRBJ2-3	CASSRGASTDTQYF	TGTGCCAGCAGCAGGGGGGCTAGCACAGATACGCAGTATTTT
.	TRBV6-5	.	14	TRBJ1-2	CASSLQGWDEGYTF	TGTGCCAGCAGCCTACAGGGTTGGGATGAGGGCTACACCTTC
.	TRBV7-7	TRBD2	15	TRBJ2-1	CASSKGLAGVVEQFF	TGTGCTAGCAGCAAGGGACTAGCGGGGGTCGTTGAGCAGTTCTTC
.	TRBV5-1	TRBD2	16	TRBJ2-2	CASSYGLAANTGELFF	TGCGCCAGCAGCTACGGACTAGCGGCGAACACCGGGGAGCTGTTTTTT
.	TRBV12-5	.	17	TRBJ2-2	CASGFALQGPGPGELFF	TGTGCTAGTGGTTTTGCCCTGCAGGGCCCCGGGCCCGGGGAGCTGTTTTTT
.	TRBV5-6	.	15	TRBJ1-1	CASSFSRGWGTEAFF	TGTGCCAGCAGCTTTAGCAGGGGATGGGGCACTGAAGCTTTCTTT
.	TRBV9	TRBD2	19	TRBJ2-3	CASSAPIERGPLSTDTQYF	TGTGCCAGCAGCGCCCCCATTGAGCGGGGGCCCCTTAGCACAGATACGCAGTATTTT
.	TRBV5-4	.	16	TRBJ2-1	CASRPSGGSSYNEQFF	TGTGCCAGCAGACCCTCCGGGGGAAGCTCCTACAATGAGCAGTTCTTC
.	TRBV7-2	.	14	TRBJ2-7	CASSLAGGSYEQYF	TGTGCCAGCAGCTTAGCGGGGGGATCCTACGAGCAGTACTTC
.	TRBV5-4	.	14	TRBJ1-2	CASSLVPANYGYTF	TGTGCCAGCAGCTTGGTTCCCGCTAACTATGGCTACACCTTC
.	TRBV25-1	.	15	TRBJ1-1	CASSEYGGEYTEAFF	TGTGCCAGCAGTGAATATGGGGGCGAATACACTGAAGCTTTCTTT
.	TRBV5-6	.	15	TRBJ1-4	CASSLAATFSEKLFF	TGTGCCAGCAGCTTGGCCGCGACTTTCTCTGAAAAACTGTTTTTT
few	TRBV5-6	.	15	TRBJ2-2	CASSLGRVNTGELFF	TGTGCCAGCAGCTTGGGACGGGTGAACACCGGGGAGCTGTTTTTT
.	TRBV29-1	TRBD1	15	TRBJ2-1	CSVYRDRDIYNEQFF	TGCAGCGTGTACCGGGACAGGGATATATACAATGAGCAGTTCTTC
.	TRBV4-3	TRBD2	14	TRBJ2-1	CASSQVRGGNEQFF	TGCGCCAGCAGCCAAGTTCGGGGGGGCAATGAGCAGTTCTTC
few	TRBV6-1	.	12	TRBJ1-1	CASRYLNTEAFF	TGTGCCAGCAGGTATCTTAACACTGAAGCTTTCTTT